Presented here are 29 T cell receptor beta chains from one specimen sequenced in a study of blood T cell repertoires in COVID-19. Sequencing was performed with immunoSEQ multiplex PCR; in TCRdb, only in-frame clones are kept and a portion is missing. The data contain roughly 420,000 clones, 88% of them singletons. What was sequenced was PBMCs or T cells enriched from blood (not recorded which). Receptor source: a woman aged 25-40 years with acute COVID-19.

In DNA form, the CDR3 reads TGTGCCAGCAGTGTGACGGGACACCCTCAGGGGTATGAAAAACTGTTTTTT. Translated: CASSVTGHPQGYEKLFF. The chain joins TRBV28 to TRBJ1-4; D may be TRBD1 (6 bases). This CDR3 is 17 amino acids long. V was pared by 5 bases and J by 6 bases, with 22 bases between. Germline V gene sequence: CDR1 MDHEN, CDR2 SYDVKM.

V and J are TRBV4-3 and TRBJ1-5; D might be TRBD1 (5 bases). V was cut by 0 bases and J by 4 bases, with 10 bases left in between. In germline, CDR1 is LGHNA, CDR2 YSLEER. The CDR3 is made up of 15 amino acids. CDR3 loop: CASSQDLGGNQPQHF. The CDR3 coding sequence is TGCGCCAGCAGCCAAGATCTGGGGGGGAATCAGCCCCAGCATTTT.

This chain connects TRBV6-7 to TRBJ1-3; D gene unclear. TRBV6-7 belongs to the ORF category, with a function that is uncertain. The V and J ends lost 3 bases and 0 bases respectively, with 9 bases between them. This CDR3 is 15 amino acids long. The CDR3 DNA is TGTGCCAGCAGTTATTACCTCAGCTCTGGAAACACCATATATTTT. Translation gives CASSYYLSSGNTIYF.

As to this clone: One end of the junction does not line up with germline, which may come from a read error. This chain uses TRBV7-8 with TRBJ2-7; 8 bases match TRBD2. This CDR3 is 14 amino acids long. Germline loops: CDR1 SGHVS, CDR2 FQNEAQ. This chain's CDR3 is CASSVAGSSYEQYF. The CDR3 bases are TGTGCCAGCAGCGTAGCGGGGAGCTCCTACGAGCAGTACTTC. Complete variable domain (other parts from reference TRBV7-8 and TRBJ2-7): GAGVSQSPRYKVAKRGQDVALRCDPISGHVSLFWYQQALGQGPEFLTYFQNEAQLDKSGLPSDRFFAERPEGSVSTLKIQRTQQEDSAVYLCASSVAGSSYEQYFGPGTRLTVT.

This rearrangement joins TRBV6-5 to TRBJ2-7, with 7 bases identical to TRBD2. With V trimmed by 4 bases and J by 3 bases, 9 bases remained unmatched. The length of the CDR3 is 15 residues. The germline gives CDR1 MNHEY, CDR2 SVGAGI. The CDR3: CASSSEAGMVYEQYF. DNA for the CDR3: TGTGCCAGCAGTTCAGAAGCGGGGATGGTCTACGAGCAGTACTTC.

J is TRBJ2-1 and V is TRBV9; tentatively, D is TRBD1 (7 bases). The germline V gene has CDR1 SGDLS and CDR2 YYNGEE. V lost 4 bases and J 5 bases, leaving 19 bases between the germline ends. There are 16 residues in the CDR3. DNA of the CDR3: TGTGCCAGCAGCCCGGCAGGGGGGACCCTGAACAATGAGCAGTTCTTC. Translation: CASSPAGGTLNNEQFF.

The DNA of the CDR3 is TGTGCCAGTACTAGGGCAGGGGGCAGCCTAGAGACCCAGTACTTC. Amino acids: CASTRAGGSLETQYF. The gene calls are TRBV7-9 and TRBJ2-5; 8 bases agree with TRBD1. V trimming: 9 bases; J trimming: 4 bases; junction bases outside the gene matches: 13. The CDR3 runs to 15 residues. The germline CDR1 and CDR2 sequences are SEHNR and FQNEAQ (reference sequence).

The J gene is TRBJ1-2, the V gene TRBV10-2; 9 bases are a match to TRBD1. Germline assignment: CDR1 WSHSY and CDR2 SAAADI. V lost 6 bases and J lost 4; bases outside the gene matches: 6. CDR3 length: 14 residues. For the CDR3, the DNA is TGCGCCAGCAGCCAGACAGGGGGACGCTATGGCTACACCTTC. The encoded protein is CASSQTGGRYGYTF.

This chain uses TRBV5-5 with TRBJ1-6; D gene ambiguous. The germline V and J ends were trimmed by 3 bases and 0 bases, with 7 bases remaining between them. Germline CDR1 and CDR2: SGHKS and YYEKEE (reference sequence). The CDR3 covers 15 residues. CDR3 sequence reads: CASSSLGSYNSPLHF. CDR3 DNA: TGTGCCAGCAGCTCTCTCGGCTCCTATAATTCACCCCTCCACTTT.

This sequence joins TRBV19 and TRBJ2-1; 9 bases line up with TRBD2. CDR3 length: 16 residues. Germline loops: CDR1 LNHDA, CDR2 SQIVND (reference sequence). The V and J ends lost 6 bases and 4 bases, in that order; junction bases with no gene match: 10. In DNA, the CDR3 is TGTGCCAGTAGCAAAGCGGGACTAGCCCCTTACAATGAGCAGTTCTTC. This codes for CASSKAGLAPYNEQFF.

The chain employs TRBV30 and TRBJ2-3; 9 nucleotides align to TRBD1. The CDR3 length is 14 residues. With V trimmed by 5 bases and J by 0 bases, 3 bases remained unmatched. CDR1 and CDR2 (germline): GTSNPN, SVGIG (reference sequence). CDR3 nucleotides: TGTGCCTGGGGGACAGGGCTTAGCACAGATACGCAGTATTTT. It codes for CAWGTGLSTDTQYF.

This clone occurred once. The rearrangement uses TRBV10-2 and TRBJ1-1; TRBD1 matches 9 bases. After removal of 6 bases from V and 2 bases from J, the junction contained 4 bases not matched to a gene. The CDR3 is 14 amino acids. Germline CDR1 and CDR2: WSHSY and SAAADI. In DNA form, the CDR3 reads TGCGCCAGCAGGGGGACAGGGACCAACACTGAAGCTTTCTTT. Protein: CASRGTGTNTEAFF.

This clone was seen only a few times. The chain carries TRBV11-2 and TRBJ2-1; 9 bases map to TRBD1. The CDR3 spans 16 residues. J gave up 9 bases and V 3 bases, and 12 bases lay outside the gene matches. Germline-derived CDR1 and CDR2 are SGHAT and FQNNGV. The CDR3 nucleotides are TGTGCCAGCAGCTTCGTCGAAACAGGGGGCCAGGGTGAGCAGTTCTTC. The encoded protein is CASSFVETGGQGEQFF. Looking up the rest from reference TRBV11-2 and TRBJ2-1 gives the full variable domain: EAGVAQSPRYKIIEKRQSVAFWCNPISGHATLYWYQQILGQGPKLLIQFQNNGVVDDSQLPKDRFSAERLKGVDSTLKIQPAKLEDSAVYLCASSFVETGGQGEQFFGPGTRLTVL.

The V gene is TRBV2, the J gene TRBJ2-2; D is ambiguous. The germline CDR1 and CDR2 sequences are SNHLY and FYNNEI. The CDR3 sequence is 16 residues long. V shed 6 bases and J shed 0 bases, with 14 bases lying between them. CDR3 sequence reads: CASSTVTIANTGELFF. CDR3 nucleotide sequence: TGTGCCAGCAGCACCGTAACTATCGCGAACACCGGGGAGCTGTTTTTT.

The rearrangement links TRBV2 to TRBJ2-7; TRBD2 matches at 8 bases. The V and J ends lost 1 base and 2 bases, in that order; junction bases with no gene match: 4. Per germline, CDR1 SNHLY and CDR2 FYNNEI. The CDR3 contains 15 residues. As DNA, the CDR3 is TGTGCCAGCAGTGAAGTTCGGGGGGGCCCCTACGAGCAGTACTTC. This gives the protein CASSEVRGGPYEQYF. Based on the CDR3 plus reference TRBV2 and TRBJ2-7, the full variable domain is EPEVTQTPSHQVTQMGQEVILRCVPISNHLYFYWYRQILGQKVEFLVSFYNNEISEKSEIFDDQFSVERPDGSNFTLKIRSTKLEDSAMYFCASSEVRGGPYEQYFGPGTRLTVT.

The chain combines TRBV7-8 with TRBJ2-2; D uncertain. This CDR3 is 14 amino acids long. CDR1 and CDR2 from the germline V gene are SGHVS and FQNEAQ. V was cut by 3 bases and J by 3 bases, with 8 bases left in between. CDR3 in amino acids: CASSLSLDTGELFF. The CDR3 region has the DNA TGTGCCAGCAGCTTGTCCCTCGACACCGGGGAGCTGTTTTTT.

The chain recombines TRBV6-5 with TRBJ2-7; TRBD1 aligns across 10 bases. CDR1 MNHEY and CDR2 SVGAGI come from the germline V gene. V trimming: 8 bases; J trimming: 4 bases; junction bases outside the gene matches: 8. This CDR3 is 14 amino acids long. The CDR3 region is CASSGQGEGYEQYF. CDR3 in DNA: TGTGCCAGCTCCGGACAGGGGGAGGGTTACGAGCAGTACTTC.

The DNA for the CDR3 is TGTGCCAGTAGACCCAGGGTTTCGGGAAACACCATATATTTT. This codes for CASRPRVSGNTIYF. The V call is TRBV19, the J call TRBJ1-3, with D possibly being TRBD1 (5 bases). Germline V gene sequence: CDR1 LNHDA, CDR2 SQIVND (reference sequence). V lost 6 bases, J lost 4 bases, and 13 bases lay in between. CDR3 length equals 14 residues.

The gene calls are TRBV5-1 and TRBJ2-7, with 10 bases identical to TRBD2. V trimming: 2 bases; J trimming: 2 bases; junction bases outside the gene matches: 4. CDR1 is SGHRS and CDR2 is YFSETQ in the germline V gene. This CDR3 spans 15 amino acids. CDR3 sequence: CASSLLSGGAYEQYF. CDR3 nucleotide sequence: TGCGCCAGCAGCTTACTGAGCGGGGGGGCCTACGAGCAGTACTTC.

This chain connects TRBV10-3 to TRBJ1-2; TRBD1 is a possible D gene (5 bases). Deletions cut 11 bases from V and 3 bases from J, with 16 bases between. This CDR3 region has 13 residues. The germline V gene encodes CDR1 ENHRY and CDR2 SYGVKD. The CDR3 DNA sequence: TGTGCCTCCCATCAGGGAATTGACTATGGCTACACCTTC. As protein: CASHQGIDYGYTF.

The J gene is TRBJ2-7, the V gene TRBV25-1; D possibly corresponds to TRBD1 (5 bases). The CDR3 loop spans 18 amino acids. Germline CDR1 reads MGHDK; CDR2 reads SYGVNS. V lost 6 bases and J 4 bases, leaving 28 bases between the germline ends. CDR3 coding DNA: TGTGCCAGCAGCCCCTCTATGGCAGGGAAGAGATCCCTTTACGAGCAGTACTTC. Protein sequence: CASSPSMAGKRSLYEQYF.

The chain couples TRBV18 to TRBJ2-3; 8 positions agree with TRBD2. The junction had 3 bases not matched to a gene; V was cut back by 6 bases and J by 4 bases. Germline CDR1 reads KGHSH; CDR2 reads LQKENI. The length of the CDR3 is 13 residues. The CDR3 bases are TGTGCCAGCTCCGGCGGGGGGTCAGATACGCAGTATTTT. Encoded protein: CASSGGGSDTQYF.

The chain carries TRBV7-3 and TRBJ1-1, with 7 bases aligning to TRBD1. This CDR3 has 14 residues. Germline V lookup: CDR1 SGHTA, CDR2 FQGTGA. V trimming: 5 bases; J trimming: 2 bases; junction bases outside the gene matches: 5. The CDR3 sequence is CASSRQGGNTEAFF. CDR3 bases: TGTGCCAGCAGCCGACAGGGAGGAAACACTGAAGCTTTCTTT.

The rearrangement joins TRBV5-1 to TRBJ1-5; no reliable D call. The CDR3 has 15 residues. Trimming took 2 bases from V and 6 from J, leaving 15 bases between them. CDR1 SGHRS and CDR2 YFSETQ come from the germline V gene. The CDR3, as DNA: TGCGCCAGCAGCTTCCTCCCCGGGAAGGGTCAGCCCCAGCATTTT. It is translated as CASSFLPGKGQPQHF.

In its sample, this clone was seen once. The J gene is TRBJ2-7, the V gene TRBV4-1; D is unclear. CDR3 length: 16 residues. Germline V gene sequence: CDR1 MGHRA, CDR2 YSYEKL. Between the trimmed V and J ends, which lost 0 bases and 3 bases, there was a span of 15 bases. The CDR3 protein is CASSQDEVGPSYEQYF. The CDR3 DNA reads as TGCGCCAGCAGCCAAGACGAGGTGGGTCCCAGCTACGAGCAGTACTTC.

V and J are TRBV14 and TRBJ1-4, with 7 bases lining up with TRBD1. V lost 2 bases and J lost 3; bases outside the gene matches: 3. The CDR3 totals 15 residues. Looked up from germline, CDR1 is SGHDN and CDR2 is FVKESK. CDR3 sequence: CASSQRGLANEKLFF. CDR3 sequence (DNA): TGTGCCAGCAGCCAAAGGGGGCTAGCTAATGAAAAACTGTTTTTT.

This rearrangement joins TRBV14 to TRBJ1-6; D might be TRBD1 (6 bases). The CDR3 runs 15 residues. Looked up from germline, CDR1 is SGHDN and CDR2 is FVKESK. V shed 6 bases and J shed 7 bases, with 16 bases lying between them. The CDR3 protein is CASRNTGSVNSPLHF. Written as DNA, the CDR3 is TGTGCCAGCAGAAACACAGGGAGTGTCAATTCACCCCTCCACTTT. The complete variable domain, with remaining parts taken from reference TRBV14 and TRBJ1-6, reads EAGVTQFPSHSVIEKGQTVTLRCDPISGHDNLYWYRRVMGKEIKFLLHFVKESKQDESGMPNNRFLAERTGGTYSTLKVQPAELEDSGVYFCASRNTGSVNSPLHFGNGTRLTVT.

The chain links TRBV18 to TRBJ1-2, with 10 bases identical to TRBD1. Germline trimming cut 8 bases from V and 2 bases from J; bases unmatched to any gene: 5. Germline CDR1 is KGHSH and CDR2 is LQKENI. The CDR3 is 14 amino acids. As DNA, the CDR3 is TGTGCCAGCACGCCGGGACAGGGGAACTATGGCTACACCTTC. The encoded protein is CASTPGQGNYGYTF.

The chain recombines TRBV6-6 with TRBJ1-3; TRBD1 matches at 7 bases. The CDR3 has 15 amino acids. V lost 10 bases to trimming and J lost 0 bases; unmatched junction nucleotides: 9. Germline V gene lookup returns CDR1 MNHNY and CDR2 SVGAGI (reference sequence). The CDR3: CAILLTGNSGNTIYF. DNA of the CDR3: TGTGCCATCTTACTGACAGGGAACTCTGGAAACACCATATATTTT.